The 23 T cell receptor beta chains in this list originate from one sample, sequenced in a study of memory CD4+ T cells and cytomegalovirus serostatus. The sort gate was single viable CD3+CD4+CD8-CD45RO+ cells for memory CD4+ T cells. TCRdb's table, derived via immunoSEQ multiplex PCR, lists solely in-frame clones and lacks some. The sample lists about 100,000 clones, over 70% occurring once. Sequenced material: memory CD4+ T cells from blood. Receptors were obtained from an adult in good health and CMV-seropositive.

The sample holds a few counts of this clone. V is TRBV7-8 and J is TRBJ1-2; D is ambiguous. The CDR3 sequence is 13 residues long. V was cut by 1 base and J by 4 bases, with 7 bases left in between. Germline values: CDR1 SGHVS, CDR2 FQNEAQ. CDR3 in amino acids: CASSLERLYGYTF. CDR3 coding DNA: TGTGCCAGCAGCTTAGAAAGGCTCTATGGCTACACCTTC.

The chain uses TRBV7-2 and TRBJ1-2; D is unresolved. The germline V and J ends were trimmed by 1 base and 11 bases, with 14 bases remaining between them. Germline V gene data show CDR1 as SGHTA and CDR2 as FQGNSA. The CDR3 sequence is 13 residues long. CDR3 DNA sequence: TGTGCCAGCAGCTTAGGTTCAGCACCTGGGTACACCTTC. Its protein is CASSLGSAPGYTF. The full variable domain, its missing parts supplied by reference TRBV7-2 and TRBJ1-2, is GAGVSQSPSNKVTEKGKDVELRCDPISGHTALYWYRQSLGQGLEFLIYFQGNSAPDKSGLPSDRFSAERTGGSVSTLTIQRTQQEDSAVYLCASSLGSAPGYTFGSGTRLTVV.

This chain connects TRBV30 to TRBJ2-7, with D possibly being TRBD1 (6 bases). This CDR3 has 15 residues. Looked up from germline, CDR1 is GTSNPN and CDR2 is SVGIG (reference sequence). V gave up 5 bases and J gave up 4 bases, with 21 bases separating them. CDR3 nucleotides: TGTGCCTGGGGTCCCGGCACAGGGATAGTTTACGAGCAGTACTTC. This translates into CAWGPGTGIVYEQYF.

The rearrangement links TRBV6-5 to TRBJ1-1, with D possibly TRBD1 on 5 matching bases. CDR1 is MNHEY and CDR2 is SVGAGI in the germline V gene. The ends were cut back, 0 bases at V and 1 base at J, with 12 bases in the middle. This CDR3 spans 16 amino acids. CDR3 DNA: TGTGCCAGCAGTTACTCATCGGGGCGAGGGAACACTGAAGCTTTCTTT. It encodes CASSYSSGRGNTEAFF.

This chain joins TRBV7-2 and TRBJ1-2; 7 nucleotides agree with TRBD1. J gave up 7 bases and V 5 bases, and 13 bases lay outside the gene matches. Germline CDR1 SGHTA, CDR2 FQGNSA. CDR3 length: 15 amino acids. The CDR3 is CASSLDRASLGGYTF. CDR3 coding DNA: TGTGCCAGCAGCCTAGACAGGGCCAGTCTAGGTGGCTACACCTTC.

A few counts support this clone. The chain has TRBV9 and TRBJ2-1; D gene unclear. The CDR3 has 12 amino acids. Germline CDR1 reads SGDLS; CDR2 reads YYNGEE. Trimming left V 4 bases short and J 3 bases short, with 5 bases between. The CDR3, as DNA: TGTGCCAGCAGCCTCGGCTACAATGAGCAGTTCTTC. Its translation is CASSLGYNEQFF.

This sequence joins TRBV7-9 and TRBJ2-2; no clear D gene. Between the trimmed V and J ends, which lost 5 bases and 3 bases, there was a span of 10 bases. The CDR3 has 14 residues. CDR1 SEHNR and CDR2 FQNEAQ come from the germline V gene (reference sequence). The CDR3: CASSGKVHTGELFF. As DNA, the CDR3 is TGTGCCAGCAGCGGAAAGGTACACACCGGGGAGCTGTTTTTT.

This clone was observed a handful of times. V usage is TRBV6-1 and J usage is TRBJ1-2; 7 bases match TRBD1. CDR3 length equals 13 residues. Unmatched junction bases numbered 10, after V lost 2 bases and J lost 13 bases. Germline V gene lookup returns CDR1 MNHNS and CDR2 SASEGT. The CDR3, as DNA: TGTGCCAGCAGTGAATGGGAAGGGGGCCCATGCACCTTC. Its translation: CASSEWEGGPCTF.

The rearrangement joins TRBV15 to TRBJ2-7, with 7 bases identical to TRBD1. The CDR3 sequence is 13 residues long. V shed 1 base and J 12 bases; nucleotides not matched to a gene: 9. Germline V gives CDR1 LNHNV, CDR2 YYDKDF (reference sequence). The CDR3 sequence: CATSRGGQDTRYF. The CDR3 coding sequence is TGTGCCACCAGCAGAGGTGGACAGGACACCCGGTACTTC.

V and J are TRBV19 and TRBJ1-5; possible D gene TRBD1, 6 bases. V was pared by 8 bases and J by 6 bases, with 17 bases between. Per germline, CDR1 LNHDA and CDR2 SQIVND (reference sequence). This CDR3 comprises 14 residues. The CDR3 sequence: CASLPGGPGQPQHF. CDR3 sequence (DNA): TGTGCCAGTCTTCCGGGGGGCCCCGGTCAGCCCCAGCATTTT.

The gene calls are TRBV6-5 and TRBJ2-1; 11 bases line up with TRBD2. Germline CDR1 and CDR2: MNHEY and SVGAGI. This CDR3 has 15 amino acids. The V and J ends lost 0 bases and 12 bases, in that order; junction bases with no gene match: 7. CDR3 in amino acids: CASSYSVAGGGWQFF. The DNA of the CDR3 is TGTGCCAGCAGTTACTCGGTAGCGGGAGGGGGGTGGCAGTTCTTC.

This clone came up once. This sequence joins TRBV18 and TRBJ1-3; no clear D gene. The ends were cut back, 3 bases at V and 0 bases at J, with 12 bases in the middle. This CDR3 comprises 16 residues. The germline gives CDR1 KGHSH, CDR2 LQKENI. The CDR3 DNA reads TGTGCCAGCTCACCGTATGACACTAGCTCTGGAAACACCATATATTTT. It specifies CASSPYDTSSGNTIYF.

The chain joins TRBV18 to TRBJ2-5; TRBD1 matches at 7 bases. Germline CDR1 is KGHSH and CDR2 is LQKENI. This CDR3 comprises 15 residues. J was trimmed by 4 bases and V by 0 bases; bases with no gene match: 5. In DNA, the CDR3 is TGTGCCAGCTCACCACCGGACAGGTCAGGAGAGACCCAGTACTTC. This encodes CASSPPDRSGETQYF. Complete variable domain (other parts from reference TRBV18 and TRBJ2-5): NAGVMQNPRHLVRRRGQEARLRCSPMKGHSHVYWYRQLPEEGLKFMVYLQKENIIDESGMPKERFSAEFPKEGPSILRIQQVVRGDSAAYFCASSPPDRSGETQYFGPGTRLLVL.

Details on this clone: Other DNA sequences of this sample code for an identical CDR3. The chain employs TRBV7-2 and TRBJ1-5; D remains unclear. This CDR3 has 15 amino acids. Germline CDR1 reads SGHTA; CDR2 reads FQGNSA. V was cut by 1 base and J by 3 bases, with 10 bases left in between. CDR3 coding DNA: TGTGCCAGCAGCTTAGTCGGTGGGTCCAATCAGCCCCAGCATTTT. Protein product: CASSLVGGSNQPQHF.

V usage is TRBV4-1 and J usage is TRBJ2-1, with 11 positions matching TRBD2. Germline values: CDR1 MGHRA, CDR2 YSYEKL. There are 18 residues in the CDR3. Trimming took 5 bases from V and 5 from J; bases not matched to a gene: 14. The CDR3 spells CASSYGMSTSGSNNEQFF. The CDR3 bases are TGCGCCAGCAGCTACGGGATGTCTACTAGCGGGAGCAACAATGAGCAGTTCTTC.

The chain uses TRBV5-1 and TRBJ1-5, with a tentative D call TRBD1 (5 bases). V was pared by 4 bases and J by 4 bases, with 9 bases between. This CDR3 region has 13 residues. Germline lookup yields CDR1 SGHRS and CDR2 YFSETQ. CDR3 nucleotides: TGCGCCAGCAGCCGAGGGGAGAATCAGCCCCAGCATTTT. It encodes CASSRGENQPQHF.

This clone has a handful of counts. This chain links TRBV7-8 with TRBJ2-5, with TRBD2 matching 11 bases. Germline values: CDR1 SGHVS, CDR2 FQNEAQ. V shed 10 bases, J shed 5 bases, and the junction held 9 bases outside the gene matches. The CDR3 is 14 amino acids. CDR3 nucleotide sequence: TGTGCCACAAAGGCCGGGACTAGCGGTGAGACCCAGTACTTC. Protein product: CATKAGTSGETQYF.

The rearrangement uses TRBV6-6 and TRBJ1-5, with 12 bases identical to TRBD1. The germline CDR1 and CDR2 sequences are MNHNY and SVGAGI (reference sequence). The CDR3 runs 16 residues. J lost 4 bases, V lost 5 bases, and 6 bases had no gene match. This CDR3 is CASSPGTGGANQPQHF. CDR3 in DNA: TGTGCCAGCAGTCCCGGGACAGGGGGCGCGAATCAGCCCCAGCATTTT.

This clone turned up a few times. The chain recombines TRBV28 with TRBJ1-5; 9 bases align to TRBD1. This CDR3 spans 15 amino acids. V dropped 3 bases and J dropped 6; count of bases not matched to a gene: 6. Germline assignment: CDR1 MDHEN and CDR2 SYDVKM. The CDR3 region has the DNA TGTGCCAGCAGTTTCCGGGACAGGGCATCTCAGCCCCAGCATTTT. Translating gives CASSFRDRASQPQHF.

The V and J genes are TRBV28 and TRBJ2-4, with D possibly matching TRBD1 (6 bases). V lost 2 bases, J lost 2 bases, and 16 bases lay in between. The CDR3 totals 17 residues. Germline V gene data show CDR1 as MDHEN and CDR2 as SYDVKM. The CDR3 coding sequence is TGTGCCAGCAGTTTAATAGGGCAGGGGACGACCAAAAACATTCAGTACTTC. This gives the protein CASSLIGQGTTKNIQYF. The full variable domain, completed using reference TRBV28 and TRBJ2-4, is DVKVTQSSRYLVKRTGEKVFLECVQDMDHENMFWYRQDPGLGLRLIYFSYDVKMKEKGDIPEGYSVSREKKERFSLILESASTNQTSMYLCASSLIGQGTTKNIQYFGAGTRLSVL.

V is TRBV4-3 and J is TRBJ1-1; no definite D call. CDR1 and CDR2 from the germline V gene are LGHNA and YSLEER. V was clipped by 2 bases and J by 1 base, with 11 bases between them. CDR3 length equals 15 residues. The CDR3 region has the DNA TGCGCCAGCAGCCAAAATAGCCAGCGGAACACTGAAGCTTTCTTT. This translates into CASSQNSQRNTEAFF.

The chain links TRBV7-2 to TRBJ2-7, with 8 bases identical to TRBD1. With 0 bases clipped from V and 3 bases from J, the junction kept 7 bases outside the gene matches. From germline, CDR1 is SGHTA and CDR2 FQGNSA. The CDR3 has 16 residues. The CDR3 coding sequence is TGTGCCAGCAGCTTAGCAGGGTATGGGACAGGCTACGAGCAGTACTTC. Translating gives CASSLAGYGTGYEQYF.

The gene calls are TRBV7-2 and TRBJ2-3; TRBD2 agrees at 10 bases. Germline assignment: CDR1 SGHTA and CDR2 FQGNSA. Trimming at V came to 5 bases and at J to 5 bases, leaving 10 bases not matched to a gene. This CDR3 has 16 amino acids. Here the CDR3 DNA reads TGTGCCAGCAGCCCGAATCTAGCGGGAGTTGGAGATACGCAGTATTTT. It encodes CASSPNLAGVGDTQYF.